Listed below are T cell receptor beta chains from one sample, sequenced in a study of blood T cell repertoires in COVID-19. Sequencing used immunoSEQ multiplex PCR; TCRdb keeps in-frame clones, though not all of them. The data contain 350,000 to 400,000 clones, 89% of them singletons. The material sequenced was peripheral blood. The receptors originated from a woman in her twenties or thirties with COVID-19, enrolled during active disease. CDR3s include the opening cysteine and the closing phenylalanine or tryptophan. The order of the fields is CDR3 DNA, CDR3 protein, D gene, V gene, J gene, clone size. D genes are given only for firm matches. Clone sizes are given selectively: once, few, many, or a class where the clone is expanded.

TGTGCCAGCAGCCCGAGACTAGTAAGCGGCATGGAGACCCAGTACTTC	CASSPRLVSGMETQYF	NA	TRBV9	TRBJ2-5	NA
TGTGCCAGCAGCCTACAACCGGGACAGGCCTCACCCCTCCACTTT	CASSLQPGQASPLHF	TRBD1	TRBV7-2	TRBJ1-6	NA
TGTGCCAGCAGCTTGTCGGGACAGGGGTACTACGAGCAGTACTTC	CASSLSGQGYYEQYF	TRBD1	TRBV5-6	TRBJ2-7	once
TGTGCCAGCAGCTTAGACGCTAAAAACGGGGTCAATCAGCCCCAGCATTTT	CASSLDAKNGVNQPQHF	NA	TRBV7-8	TRBJ1-5	NA
TGTGCCAGTACGGCCCGCGGACAGTTCGGCAATCAGCCCCAGCATTTT	CASTARGQFGNQPQHF	NA	TRBV19	TRBJ1-5	NA
TGTGCCAGCAGCCCCCTCGGGGGACTAGGGTGGAATGAGCAGTTCTTC	CASSPLGGLGWNEQFF	TRBD2	TRBV3-1/TRBV3-2	TRBJ2-1	NA
TGTGCCAGTAGTATAGGGCCCAGGGACTACGAGCAGTACTTC	CASSIGPRDYEQYF	NA	TRBV19	TRBJ2-7	NA
TGTGCCAGCAGTGCACAGGGGAATCAGCCCCAGCATTTT	CASSAQGNQPQHF	TRBD1	TRBV6-6	TRBJ1-5	NA
TGCGCCAGCAGCTTGGGTCTAGCGGGGGGGTACAATGAGCAGTTCTTC	CASSLGLAGGYNEQFF	TRBD2	TRBV5-1	TRBJ2-1	NA
TGTGCCAGCAGTTACCAGCCCGGGACAGGGCGTGAGACCCAGTACTTC	CASSYQPGTGRETQYF	TRBD1	TRBV6-5	TRBJ2-5	NA
TGTGCCAGCAGTGAGTACCCAAATGAAAAACTGTTTTTT	CASSEYPNEKLFF	NA	TRBV13	TRBJ1-4	NA
TGTGCCAGCAGCCAAGGGGACAGGTCCTACGAGCAGTACTTC	CASSQGDRSYEQYF	TRBD1	TRBV4-2	TRBJ2-7	NA
TGTGCCAGCAGTTTCAGCTTCACAGGCCCCTATGGCTACACCTTC	CASSFSFTGPYGYTF	NA	TRBV28	TRBJ1-2	NA
TGCAGCGTTGAAGACCCCCGGGGGGCGAACACTGAAGCTTTCTTT	CSVEDPRGANTEAFF	NA	TRBV29-1	TRBJ1-1	NA
TGTGCCAGCAGCTTCAGGGGATACCAAGAGACCCAGTACTTC	CASSFRGYQETQYF	NA	TRBV7-2	TRBJ2-5	NA
TGCAGCGTCCGGAGGGTCCAGCGTCGGGAGACCCAGTACTTC	CSVRRVQRRETQYF	NA	TRBV29-1	TRBJ2-5	NA
TGTGCCAGCTCTCAGACAGAGGAGAGCAATCAGCCCCAGCATTTT	CASSQTEESNQPQHF	NA	TRBV18	TRBJ1-5	NA
TGCGCCAGCAGCCAAGACAGCTTCTCTGGAAACACCATATATTTT	CASSQDSFSGNTIYF	NA	TRBV5-1	TRBJ1-3	NA
TGCGCCAGCAGCCTCCTCACCACAGGGCATACGTACAATGAGCAGTTCTTC	CASSLLTTGHTYNEQFF	NA	TRBV4-1	TRBJ2-1	NA
TGTGCCAGCAGCCAGGGGGTGGTGAACACTGAAGCTTTCTTT	CASSQGVVNTEAFF	TRBD1	TRBV6-5	TRBJ1-1	once
TGTGCCAGCAGGGGACTAGCAGGCACAGATACGCAGTATTTT	CASRGLAGTDTQYF	TRBD2	TRBV28	TRBJ2-3	NA
TGCAGTGCGCGGCCCTCCCTGAAAGCTTTCTTT	CSARPSLKAFF	NA	TRBV20-1	TRBJ1-1	NA
TGCGCCAGCGGGGCTGGAGCGCGGCTCCAAGAGACCCAGTACTTC	CASGAGARLQETQYF	NA	TRBV5-1	TRBJ2-5	NA
TGTGCCAGCAGCATCGGCGGGAGCGGACTCAAAAACATTCAGTACTTC	CASSIGGSGLKNIQYF	TRBD2	TRBV9	TRBJ2-4	NA
TGTGCCAGCAGCCTAAGACAGAGTAGCAATCAGCCCCAGCATTTT	CASSLRQSSNQPQHF	NA	TRBV6-6	TRBJ1-5	once
TGCGCCAGCAGCTTGGGACTAGCGGGGACCGGGGAGCTGTTTTTT	CASSLGLAGTGELFF	TRBD2	TRBV5-1	TRBJ2-2	NA
TGTGCCAGCATTAGCGGGGGGCCCCCTGGCACAGATACGCAGTATTTT	CASISGGPPGTDTQYF	TRBD2	TRBV2	TRBJ2-3	NA
TGTGCCAGCAGCTTAGCGGTGACTAGCGGGAAATACAATGAGCAGTTCTTC	CASSLAVTSGKYNEQFF	TRBD2	TRBV7-9	TRBJ2-1	NA
TGTGCCAGCAGTCCCAGGTTGGCTAGCGACCCGAAACAGAACACCGGGGAGCTGTTTTTT	CASSPRLASDPKQNTGELFF	NA	TRBV12-1	TRBJ2-2	NA
TGTGCCAGCAGTACCCCGGGGGGCGTAGATACGCAGTATTTT	CASSTPGGVDTQYF	NA	TRBV28	TRBJ2-3	NA
TGTGCCAGCTCACCTACAGGGGGCGGACGGTATGGCTACACCTTC	CASSPTGGGRYGYTF	TRBD1	TRBV18	TRBJ1-2	NA
TGCAGTGCTAGTCGGGGGGACAACTACGAGCAGTACTTC	CSASRGDNYEQYF	NA	TRBV20-1	TRBJ2-7	NA
TGTGCCAGCGGTACTTTTGATTCACCCCTCCACTTT	CASGTFDSPLHF	NA	TRBV28	TRBJ1-6	NA
TGTGCCAGCAGTTTCTCGGGACAGGGGACACCTCTTTTAGGGAATGAGCAGTTCTTC	CASSFSGQGTPLLGNEQFF	TRBD1	TRBV27	TRBJ2-1	NA
TGTGCCAGCAGCTTGGCCGGGAAGGGAGCGCCTGGAAACACCATATATTTT	CASSLAGKGAPGNTIYF	NA	TRBV5-4	TRBJ1-3	NA
TGTGCCAGCAGCACGAGCGACAGGGAGCTAGAAGCTTTCTTT	CASSTSDRELEAFF	TRBD1	TRBV7-9	TRBJ1-1	once